The present T cell receptor (beta chain) was sequenced within a study of PD-L1 blockade in urothelial cancer. Across the study: As for prior chemotherapy regimens, patients had received 0 to 3. At 6 weeks and at 3 weeks (second dose) after treatment start, blood was analyzed.

The table came from immunoSEQ multiplex PCR; TCRdb's copy has only in-frame clones and leaves some out. This sample has around 82,000 clones; 80% to 85% occur once, and the top ten carry roughly 2%. From germline, CDR1 is SGHNT and CDR2 YYREEE (reference sequence). This CDR3 has 13 amino acids. The V and J ends lost 4 bases and 2 bases respectively, with 9 bases between them. Time point specified: pretreatment peripheral blood. For each patient, 1 to 8 samples were obtained, pretreatment and on-treatment. Source: PBMCs, taken around atezolizumab (anti-PD-L1) treatment. The V gene is TRBV5-4, the J gene TRBJ2-5; TRBD2 is a possible D gene (6 bases). This clonotype was sampled from a man aged 55 to 70 with urothelial cancer. CDR3 DNA: TGTGCCAGCAGCCGGGACTCGCAAGAGACCCAGTACTTC. Residues: CASSRDSQETQYF.